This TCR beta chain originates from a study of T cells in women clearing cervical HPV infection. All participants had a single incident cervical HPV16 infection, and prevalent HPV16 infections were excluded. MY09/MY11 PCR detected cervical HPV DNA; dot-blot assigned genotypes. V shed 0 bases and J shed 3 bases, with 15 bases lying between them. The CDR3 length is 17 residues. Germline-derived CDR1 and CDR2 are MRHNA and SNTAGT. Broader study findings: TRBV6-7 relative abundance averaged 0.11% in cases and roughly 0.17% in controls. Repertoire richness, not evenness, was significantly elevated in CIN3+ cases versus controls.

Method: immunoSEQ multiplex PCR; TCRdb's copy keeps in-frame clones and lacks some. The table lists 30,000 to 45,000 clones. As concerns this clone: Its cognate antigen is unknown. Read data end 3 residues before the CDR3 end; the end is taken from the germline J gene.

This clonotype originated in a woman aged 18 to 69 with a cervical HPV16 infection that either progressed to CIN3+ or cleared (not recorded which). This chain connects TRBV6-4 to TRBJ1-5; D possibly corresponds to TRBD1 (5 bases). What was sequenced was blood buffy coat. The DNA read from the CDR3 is TGTGCCAGCAGTGACTCATTGCGAGGGGATAACAATCAGCCC. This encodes CASSDSLRGDNNQP. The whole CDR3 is CASSDSLRGDNNQPQHF.